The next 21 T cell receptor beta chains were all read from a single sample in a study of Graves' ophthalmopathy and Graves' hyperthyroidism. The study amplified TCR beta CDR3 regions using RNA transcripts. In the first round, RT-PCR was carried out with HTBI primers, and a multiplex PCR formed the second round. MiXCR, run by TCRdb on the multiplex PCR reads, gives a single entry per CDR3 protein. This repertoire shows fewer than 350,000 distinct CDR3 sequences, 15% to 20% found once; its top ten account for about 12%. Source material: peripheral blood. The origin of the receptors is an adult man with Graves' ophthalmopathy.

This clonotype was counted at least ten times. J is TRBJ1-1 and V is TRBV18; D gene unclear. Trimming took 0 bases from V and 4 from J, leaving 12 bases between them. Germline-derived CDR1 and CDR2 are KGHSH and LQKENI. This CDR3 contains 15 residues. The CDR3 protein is CASSPPVGSFTEAFF. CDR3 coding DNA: TGTGCCAGCTCACCACCGGTGGGATCTTTCACTGAAGCTTTCTTT.

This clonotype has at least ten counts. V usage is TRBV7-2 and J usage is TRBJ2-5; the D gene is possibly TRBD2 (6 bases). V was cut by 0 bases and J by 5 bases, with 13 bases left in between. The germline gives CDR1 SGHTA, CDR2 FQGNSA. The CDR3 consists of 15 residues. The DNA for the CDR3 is TGTGCCAGCAGCTTAGCGGCGGGGATGGCGGAGACCCAGTACTTC. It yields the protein CASSLAAGMAETQYF. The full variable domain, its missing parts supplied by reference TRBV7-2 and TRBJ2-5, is GAGVSQSPSNKVTEKGKDVELRCDPISGHTALYWYRQSLGQGLEFLIYFQGNSAPDKSGLPSDRFSAERTGGSVSTLTIQRTQQEDSAVYLCASSLAAGMAETQYFGPGTRLLVL.

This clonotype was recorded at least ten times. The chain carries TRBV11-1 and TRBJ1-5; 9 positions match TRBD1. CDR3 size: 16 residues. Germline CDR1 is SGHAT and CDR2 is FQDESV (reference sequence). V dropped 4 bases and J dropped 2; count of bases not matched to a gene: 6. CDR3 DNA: TGTGCCAGCAGCTGGGGGACAGGGTCCCGCAATCAGCCCCAGCATTTT. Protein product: CASSWGTGSRNQPQHF.

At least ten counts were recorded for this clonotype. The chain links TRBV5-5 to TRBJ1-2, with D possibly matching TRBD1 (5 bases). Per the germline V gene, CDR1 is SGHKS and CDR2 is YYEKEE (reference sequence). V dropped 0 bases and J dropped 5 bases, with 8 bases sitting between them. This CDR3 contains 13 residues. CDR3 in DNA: TGTGCCAGCAGCTTGGTGCCAGGGTATGGCTACACCTTC. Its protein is CASSLVPGYGYTF. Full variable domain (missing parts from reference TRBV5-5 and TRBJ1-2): DAGVTQSPTHLIKTRGQQVTLRCSPISGHKSVSWYQQVLGQGPQFIFQYYEKEERGRGNFPDRFSARQFPNYSSELNVNALLLGDSALYLCASSLVPGYGYTFGSGTRLTVV.

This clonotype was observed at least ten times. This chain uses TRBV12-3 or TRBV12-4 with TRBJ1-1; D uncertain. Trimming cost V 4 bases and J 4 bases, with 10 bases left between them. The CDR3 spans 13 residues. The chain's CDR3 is CASSSRLGTEAFF. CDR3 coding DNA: TGTGCCAGCAGTTCTCGTCTGGGCACTGAAGCTTTCTTT.

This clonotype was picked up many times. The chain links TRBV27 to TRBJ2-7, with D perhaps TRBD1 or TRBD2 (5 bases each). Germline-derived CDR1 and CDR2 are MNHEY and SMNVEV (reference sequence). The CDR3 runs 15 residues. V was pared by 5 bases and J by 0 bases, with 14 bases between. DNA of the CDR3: TGTGCCAGCAGTCTACTCGGGACGGACTCCTACGAGCAGTACTTC. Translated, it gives CASSLLGTDSYEQYF.

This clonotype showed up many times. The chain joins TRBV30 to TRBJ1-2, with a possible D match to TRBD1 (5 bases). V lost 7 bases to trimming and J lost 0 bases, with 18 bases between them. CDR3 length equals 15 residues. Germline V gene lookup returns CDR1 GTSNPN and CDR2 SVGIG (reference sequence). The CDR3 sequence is CASADPGRSNYGYTF. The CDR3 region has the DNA TGTGCCTCGGCGGACCCGGGACGGTCTAACTATGGCTACACCTTC.

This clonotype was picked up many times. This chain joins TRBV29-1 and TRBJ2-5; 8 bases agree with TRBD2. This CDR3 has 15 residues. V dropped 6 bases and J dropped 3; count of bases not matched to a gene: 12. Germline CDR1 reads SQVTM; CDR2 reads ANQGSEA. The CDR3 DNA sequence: TGCAGCGTCGAAAGGGGACTAGTGGGAGAAGAGACCCAGTACTTC. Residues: CSVERGLVGEETQYF.

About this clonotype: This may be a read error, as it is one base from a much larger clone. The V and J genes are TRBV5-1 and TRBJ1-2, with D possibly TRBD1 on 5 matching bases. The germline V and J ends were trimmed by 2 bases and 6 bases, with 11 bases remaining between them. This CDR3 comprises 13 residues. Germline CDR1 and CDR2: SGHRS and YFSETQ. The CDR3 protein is CASSFRGLDGYTF. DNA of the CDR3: TGCGCCAGCAGCTTTCGGGGCCTAGATGGCTACACCTTC. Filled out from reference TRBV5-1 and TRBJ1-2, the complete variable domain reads KAGVTQTPRYLIKTRGQQVTLSCSPISGHRSVSWYQQTPGQGLQFLFEYFSETQRNKGNFPGRFSGRQFSNSRSEMNVSTLELGDSALYLCASSFRGLDGYTFGSGTRLTVV.

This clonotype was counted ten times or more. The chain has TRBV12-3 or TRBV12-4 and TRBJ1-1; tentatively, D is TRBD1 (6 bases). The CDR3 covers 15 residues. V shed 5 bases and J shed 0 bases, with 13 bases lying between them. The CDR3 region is CASSQTGPMNTEAFF. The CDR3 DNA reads TGTGCCAGCAGTCAGACAGGACCTATGAACACTGAAGCTTTCTTT.

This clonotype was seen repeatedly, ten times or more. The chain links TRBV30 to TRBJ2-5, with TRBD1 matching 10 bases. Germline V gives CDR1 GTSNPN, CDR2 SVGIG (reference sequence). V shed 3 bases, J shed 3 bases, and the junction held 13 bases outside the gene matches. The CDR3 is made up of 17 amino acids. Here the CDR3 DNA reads TGTGCCTGGAGCCTCAAACTCCCCGGGACAGGGGAAGAGACCCAGTACTTC. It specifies CAWSLKLPGTGEETQYF.

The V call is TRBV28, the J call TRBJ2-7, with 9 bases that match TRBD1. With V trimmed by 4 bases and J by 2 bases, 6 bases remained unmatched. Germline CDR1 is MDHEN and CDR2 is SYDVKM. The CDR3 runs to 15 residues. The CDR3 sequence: CASSSGQGSAYEQYF. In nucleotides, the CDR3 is TGTGCCAGCAGTTCCGGACAGGGGAGCGCCTACGAGCAGTACTTC.

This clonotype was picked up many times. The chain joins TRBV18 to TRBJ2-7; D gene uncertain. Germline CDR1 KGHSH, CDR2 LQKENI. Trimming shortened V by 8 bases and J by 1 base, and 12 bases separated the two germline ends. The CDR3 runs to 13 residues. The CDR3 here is CASSPGNSYEQYF. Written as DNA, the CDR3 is TGTGCCAGCAGTCCAGGTAATTCCTACGAGCAGTACTTC.

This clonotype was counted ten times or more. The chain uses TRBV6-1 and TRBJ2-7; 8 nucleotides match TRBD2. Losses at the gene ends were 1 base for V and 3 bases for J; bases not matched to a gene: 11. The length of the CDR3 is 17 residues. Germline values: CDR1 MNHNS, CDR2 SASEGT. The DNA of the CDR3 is TGTGCCAGCAGTGAAGAAGTGGAAATAGCGGGATTCTACGAGCAGTACTTC. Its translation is CASSEEVEIAGFYEQYF.

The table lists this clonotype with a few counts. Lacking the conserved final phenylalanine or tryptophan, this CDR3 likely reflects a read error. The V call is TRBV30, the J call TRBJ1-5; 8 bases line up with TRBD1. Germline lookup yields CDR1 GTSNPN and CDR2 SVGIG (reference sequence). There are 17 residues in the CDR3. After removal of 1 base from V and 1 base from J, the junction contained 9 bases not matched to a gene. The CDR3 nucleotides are TGTGCCTGGAGTGGCGATCAGGGGGCGCAGAGCAATCAGCCCCAGCATCTT. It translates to CAWSGDQGAQSNQPQHL.

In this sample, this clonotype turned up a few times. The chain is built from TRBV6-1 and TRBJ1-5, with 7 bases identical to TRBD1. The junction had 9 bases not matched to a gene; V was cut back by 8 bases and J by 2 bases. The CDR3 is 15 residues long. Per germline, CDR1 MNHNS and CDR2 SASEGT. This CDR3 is CASEIGGAGNQPQHF. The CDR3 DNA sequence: TGTGCCAGCGAAATAGGGGGCGCGGGCAATCAGCCCCAGCATTTT.

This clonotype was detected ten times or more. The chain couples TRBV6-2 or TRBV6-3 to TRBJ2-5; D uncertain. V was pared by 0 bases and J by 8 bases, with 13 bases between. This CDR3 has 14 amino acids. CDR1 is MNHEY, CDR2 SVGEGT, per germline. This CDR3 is CASSYSIPGDTQYF. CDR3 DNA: TGTGCCAGCAGTTACTCGATTCCAGGAGATACCCAGTACTTC.

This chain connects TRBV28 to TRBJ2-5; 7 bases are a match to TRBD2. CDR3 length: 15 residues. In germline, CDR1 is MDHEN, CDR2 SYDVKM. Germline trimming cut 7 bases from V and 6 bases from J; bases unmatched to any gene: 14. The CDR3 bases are TGTGCCAGCATCCGGATGCAAGGGAGCGGGAAGACCCAGTACTTC. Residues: CASIRMQGSGKTQYF.

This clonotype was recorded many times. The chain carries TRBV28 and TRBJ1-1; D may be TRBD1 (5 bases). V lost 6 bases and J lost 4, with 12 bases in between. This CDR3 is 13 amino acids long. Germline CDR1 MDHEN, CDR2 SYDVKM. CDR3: CASRRRGFTEAFF. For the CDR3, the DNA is TGTGCCAGCAGGAGACGGGGGTTCACTGAAGCTTTCTTT. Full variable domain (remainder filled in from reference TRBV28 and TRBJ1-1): DVKVTQSSRYLVKRTGEKVFLECVQDMDHENMFWYRQDPGLGLRLIYFSYDVKMKEKGDIPEGYSVSREKKERFSLILESASTNQTSMYLCASRRRGFTEAFFGQGTRLTVV.

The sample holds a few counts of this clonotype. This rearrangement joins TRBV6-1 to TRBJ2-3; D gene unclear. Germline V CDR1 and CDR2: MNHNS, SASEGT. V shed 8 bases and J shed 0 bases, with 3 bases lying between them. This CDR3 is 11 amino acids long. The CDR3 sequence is CASHSTDTQYF. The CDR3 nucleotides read TGTGCCAGCCATAGCACAGATACGCAGTATTTT.

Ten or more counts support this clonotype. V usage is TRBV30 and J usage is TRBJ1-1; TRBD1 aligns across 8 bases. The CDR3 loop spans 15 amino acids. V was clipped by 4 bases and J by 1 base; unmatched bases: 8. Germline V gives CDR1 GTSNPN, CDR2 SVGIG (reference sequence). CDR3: CAWTQGVVPNTEAFF. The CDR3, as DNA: TGTGCCTGGACACAGGGGGTTGTTCCGAACACTGAAGCTTTCTTT.